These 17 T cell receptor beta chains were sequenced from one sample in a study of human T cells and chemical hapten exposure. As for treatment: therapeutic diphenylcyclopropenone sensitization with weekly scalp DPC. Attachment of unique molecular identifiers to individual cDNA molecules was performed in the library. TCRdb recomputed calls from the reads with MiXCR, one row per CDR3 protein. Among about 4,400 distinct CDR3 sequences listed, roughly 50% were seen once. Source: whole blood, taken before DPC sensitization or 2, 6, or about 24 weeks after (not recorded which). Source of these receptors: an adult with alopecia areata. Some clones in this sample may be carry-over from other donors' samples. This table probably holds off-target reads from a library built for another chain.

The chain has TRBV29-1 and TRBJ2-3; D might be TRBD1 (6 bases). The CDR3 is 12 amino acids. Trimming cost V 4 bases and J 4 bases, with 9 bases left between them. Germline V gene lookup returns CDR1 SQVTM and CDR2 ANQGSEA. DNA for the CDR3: TGCAGCGTTGTGAAGGGGGCAGATACGCAGTATTTT. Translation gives CSVVKGADTQYF.

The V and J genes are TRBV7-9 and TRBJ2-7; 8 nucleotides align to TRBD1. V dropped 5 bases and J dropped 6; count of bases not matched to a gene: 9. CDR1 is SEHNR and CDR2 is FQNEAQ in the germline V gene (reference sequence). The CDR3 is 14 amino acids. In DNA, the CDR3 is TGTGCCAGCAGCCCCCTCAGACAGGGGAGCGAGCAGTACTTC. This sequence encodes CASSPLRQGSEQYF.

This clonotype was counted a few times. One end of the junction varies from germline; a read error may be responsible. The CDR3 loop reads CASSPKGNRDINTGELFF. The DNA for the CDR3 is TGTGCTAGCAGCCCGAAGGGGAACAGGGACATCAACACCGGGGAGCTGTTTTTT. This sequence joins TRBV7-7 and TRBJ2-2, with D maybe TRBD1 (6 bases). Germline V gene sequence: CDR1 SSHAT, CDR2 FNYEAQ (reference sequence). The length of the CDR3 is 18 residues.

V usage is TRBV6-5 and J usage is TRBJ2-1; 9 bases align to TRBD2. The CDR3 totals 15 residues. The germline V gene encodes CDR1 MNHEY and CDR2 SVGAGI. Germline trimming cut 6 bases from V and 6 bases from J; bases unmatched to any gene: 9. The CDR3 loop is CASRREGQIANEQFF. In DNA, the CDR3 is TGTGCCAGCAGGCGGGAGGGCCAGATTGCCAATGAGCAGTTCTTC.

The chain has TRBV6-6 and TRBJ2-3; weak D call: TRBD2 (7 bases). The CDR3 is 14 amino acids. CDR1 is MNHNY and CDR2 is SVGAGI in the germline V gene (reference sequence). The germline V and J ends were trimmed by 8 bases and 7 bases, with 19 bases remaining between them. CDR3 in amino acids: CASETGGRSYTQYF. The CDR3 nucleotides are TGTGCCAGCGAGACGGGGGGCCGATCCTATACGCAGTATTTT.

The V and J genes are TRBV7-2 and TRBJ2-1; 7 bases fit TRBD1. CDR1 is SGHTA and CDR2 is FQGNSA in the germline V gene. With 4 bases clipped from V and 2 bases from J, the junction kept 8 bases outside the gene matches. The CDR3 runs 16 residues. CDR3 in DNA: TGTGCCAGCAGCTGGACAGGCGCCGGAACCTACAATGAGCAGTTCTTC. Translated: CASSWTGAGTYNEQFF.

Written as DNA, the CDR3 is TGTGCCAGCAGCTCCTTCCCGGACCCAAGCACAGATACGCAGTATTTT. It yields the protein CASSSFPDPSTDTQYF. This chain connects TRBV11-2 to TRBJ2-3; D is unresolved. With 4 bases removed from V and 0 bases from J, the gap between germline ends came to 14 bases. Germline assignment: CDR1 SGHAT and CDR2 FQNNGV. The CDR3 length is 16 residues.

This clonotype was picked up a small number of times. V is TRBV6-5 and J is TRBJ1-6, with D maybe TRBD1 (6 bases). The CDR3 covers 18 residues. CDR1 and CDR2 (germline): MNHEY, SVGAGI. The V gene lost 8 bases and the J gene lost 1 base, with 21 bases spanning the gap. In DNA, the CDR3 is TGTGCCAGCCGAGAAGGGGGTTTCATGGGATCCTATAATTCACCCCTCCACTTT. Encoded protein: CASREGGFMGSYNSPLHF.

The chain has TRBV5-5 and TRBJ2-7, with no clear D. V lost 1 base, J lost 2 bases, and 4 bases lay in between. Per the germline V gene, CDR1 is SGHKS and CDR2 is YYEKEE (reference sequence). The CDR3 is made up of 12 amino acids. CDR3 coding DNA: TGTGCCAGCAGCTTGAACCCCTACGAGCAGTACTTC. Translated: CASSLNPYEQYF. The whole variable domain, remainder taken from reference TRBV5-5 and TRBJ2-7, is DAGVTQSPTHLIKTRGQQVTLRCSPISGHKSVSWYQQVLGQGPQFIFQYYEKEERGRGNFPDRFSARQFPNYSSELNVNALLLGDSALYLCASSLNPYEQYFGPGTRLTVT.

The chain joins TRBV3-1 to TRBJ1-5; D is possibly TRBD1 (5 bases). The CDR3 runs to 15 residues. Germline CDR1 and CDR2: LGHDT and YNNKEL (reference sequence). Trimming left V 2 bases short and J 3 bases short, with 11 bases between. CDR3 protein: CASSQQGLNNQPQHF. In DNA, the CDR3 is TGTGCCAGCAGCCAACAGGGTCTGAACAATCAGCCCCAGCATTTT.

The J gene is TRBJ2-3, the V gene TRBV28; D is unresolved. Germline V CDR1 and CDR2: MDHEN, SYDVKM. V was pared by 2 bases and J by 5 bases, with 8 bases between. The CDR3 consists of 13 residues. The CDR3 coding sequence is TGTGCCAGCAGTTTACTATCGCGAGATACGCAGTATTTT. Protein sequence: CASSLLSRDTQYF.

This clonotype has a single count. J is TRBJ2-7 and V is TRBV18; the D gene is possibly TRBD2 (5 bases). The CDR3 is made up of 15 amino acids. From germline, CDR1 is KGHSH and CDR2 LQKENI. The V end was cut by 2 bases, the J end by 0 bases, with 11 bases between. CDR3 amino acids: CASSPGERTSYEQYF. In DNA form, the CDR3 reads TGTGCCAGCTCACCAGGCGAGCGGACCTCCTACGAGCAGTACTTC. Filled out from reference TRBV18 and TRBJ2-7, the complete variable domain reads NAGVMQNPRHLVRRRGQEARLRCSPMKGHSHVYWYRQLPEEGLKFMVYLQKENIIDESGMPKERFSAEFPKEGPSILRIQQVVRGDSAAYFCASSPGERTSYEQYFGPGTRLTVT.

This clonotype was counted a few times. CDR3 sequence reads: CSVEKIAGGNEQYF. The CDR3 DNA sequence: TGCAGCGTTGAAAAAATAGCGGGAGGCAACGAGCAGTACTTC. The rearrangement links TRBV29-1 to TRBJ2-7, with 10 bases identical to TRBD2. The junction had 6 bases not matched to a gene; V was cut back by 2 bases and J by 5 bases. In germline, CDR1 is SQVTM, CDR2 ANQGSEA. The CDR3 consists of 14 residues.

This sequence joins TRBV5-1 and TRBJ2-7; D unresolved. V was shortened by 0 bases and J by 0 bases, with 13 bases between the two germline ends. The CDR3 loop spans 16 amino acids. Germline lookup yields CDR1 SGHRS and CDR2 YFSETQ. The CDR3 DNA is TGCGCCAGCAGCTTGGAGTCCTCGGCCCACTCCTACGAGCAGTACTTC. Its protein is CASSLESSAHSYEQYF.

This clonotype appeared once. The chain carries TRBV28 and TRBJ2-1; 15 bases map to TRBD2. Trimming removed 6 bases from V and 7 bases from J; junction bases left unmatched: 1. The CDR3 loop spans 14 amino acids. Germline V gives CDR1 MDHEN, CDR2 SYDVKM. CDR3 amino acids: CASRGTSGRNEQFF. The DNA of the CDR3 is TGTGCCAGCAGGGGGACTAGCGGGAGGAATGAGCAGTTCTTC.

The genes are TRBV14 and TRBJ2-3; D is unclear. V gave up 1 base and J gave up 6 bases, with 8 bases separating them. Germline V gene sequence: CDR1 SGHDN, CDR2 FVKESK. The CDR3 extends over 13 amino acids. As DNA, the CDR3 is TGTGCCAGCAGCCAAGTAAGCGAGGATACGCAGTATTTT. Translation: CASSQVSEDTQYF.

This CDR3 reads CSVEDVSVGLPEQFF. The CDR3 region has the DNA TGCAGCGTTGAAGATGTAAGTGTGGGACTTCCCGAGCAGTTCTTC. The genes are TRBV29-1 and TRBJ2-1, with D possibly being TRBD2 (6 bases). The germline CDR1 and CDR2 sequences are SQVTM and ANQGSEA. With 0 bases removed from V and 10 bases from J, the gap between germline ends came to 19 bases. The CDR3 is 15 residues long.